The T cell receptor (beta chain) under discussion was sequenced for a study of cytomegalovirus exposure and HLA in healthy donors. As for the study in general: About 84% of around 390 genotyped donors fell in the Caucasian-associated ancestry cluster.

Primers for the PCR totalled 60 Vbeta and 13 Jbeta. TCRdb's table, derived via immunoSEQ multiplex PCR, lists solely in-frame clones and lacks some. The sample holds roughly 92,000 clones; 80% are singletons and the top ten take around 23%. Worth noting for this clone: Its antigen is undetermined.

General study results and limits: An analysis done earlier found most TCR beta V segments productive about 87% or about 30% of the time. Later findings reportedly placed an Asian-associated ancestry cluster below the approximately 670-donor mean for N-insertions. For most subjects, TCR beta sequences were reported to predict HLA-A and HLA-B alleles with accuracy.

The sample consisted of PBMCs. The clonotype comes from a woman between 50 and 59 years old in good health and CMV-seropositive.

The CDR3 sequence: CASSLLGGPGDEQFF. Here the CDR3 DNA reads TGTGCCAGCAGCCTTTTGGGGGGACCTGGGGATGAGCAGTTCTTC. This chain links TRBV11-3 with TRBJ2-1; maybe TRBD2 (6 bases). The CDR3 covers 15 residues. Trimming removed 5 bases at V and 8 bases at J, with 19 bases between. CDR1 is SGHNT and CDR2 is YENEEA in the germline V gene.